A selection of T cell receptor beta chains follows, all from one sample in a study of blood T cell repertoires in COVID-19. Profiled with immunoSEQ multiplex PCR; TCRdb holds only in-frame clones, not every one. The data hold roughly 350,000 clones, with around 87% observed a single time. The material sequenced was peripheral blood. These receptors came from a woman aged 25 to 45 with COVID-19, enrolled during active disease. CDR3s include the opening cysteine and the closing phenylalanine or tryptophan. The D gene is left open where the match is weak.

D,V,J,CDR3
-,TRBV19,TRBJ2-7,CASRGLGAASSYEQYF
TRBD2,TRBV6-2/TRBV6-3,TRBJ2-2,CASSWRTSGSPGELFF
-,TRBV5-1,TRBJ2-7,CASTGEIYEQYF
TRBD1,TRBV12-5,TRBJ2-5,CASGRGQGEETQYF
-,TRBV27,TRBJ2-7,CASSLYLGAIEQYF
-,TRBV28,TRBJ2-7,CASRDFTSYEQYF
-,TRBV5-5,TRBJ2-7,CASSGAKGPYEQYF
TRBD2,TRBV5-6,TRBJ2-1,CASSRRLAGRSYNEQFF
TRBD2,TRBV30,TRBJ2-1,CAWAQTSGSQVSYNEQFF
TRBD1,TRBV9,TRBJ1-1,CASRDLTGSTEAFF
-,TRBV30,TRBJ1-5,CAWTGSGNQPQHF
TRBD2,TRBV10-2,TRBJ2-5,CASSDLLAGSETQYF
TRBD2,TRBV7-6,TRBJ2-3,CASSLAVGASGRAPTQYF
-,TRBV6-5,TRBJ1-4,CATRRGDEKLFF
-,TRBV10-3,TRBJ1-4,CAIRVLLGEKLFF
-,TRBV25-1,TRBJ2-7,CASSEYGGYEQYF
-,TRBV5-1,TRBJ2-7,CASSSDRSEQYF
-,TRBV2,TRBJ2-1,CASSETSEIDEQFF
-,TRBV7-9,TRBJ2-7,CASSLTEAYEQYF
-,TRBV7-8,TRBJ2-1,CASSLVAGTQRTNEQFF
TRBD1,TRBV30,TRBJ2-1,CAWRDGQDNEQFF
-,TRBV9,TRBJ1-5,CASGPQGSNQPQHF
TRBD2,TRBV5-1,TRBJ2-1,CASSGDGTSGRAHEQFF
TRBD2,TRBV4-1,TRBJ2-1,CASSPRGLDNEQFF
TRBD1,TRBV19,TRBJ1-5,CASSIGWRQGEDQPQHF
TRBD2,TRBV9,TRBJ2-1,CASSSRSGSVYNEQFF
TRBD2,TRBV7-2,TRBJ2-5,CASSLGRPSGQETQYF
-,TRBV7-9,TRBJ2-5,CASRLLDTKQETQYF
-,TRBV7-8,TRBJ1-4,CASSPEGDGEKLFF
TRBD2,TRBV15,TRBJ2-1,CATSRPLAGGDYNEQFF
-,TRBV9,TRBJ2-1,CASSVAAGHKIGYEQFF
TRBD1,TRBV29-1,TRBJ1-1,CSVEDLRGRGSTEAFF
TRBD1,TRBV30,TRBJ1-1,CAWSQGAGTEAFF
-,TRBV6-6,TRBJ1-2,CASSYNKGPAGGYTF
-,TRBV19,TRBJ2-2,CASSIAGSTGELFF
TRBD2,TRBV3-1/TRBV3-2,TRBJ2-1,CASSRGQLAGGPLEQFF
-,TRBV19,TRBJ2-2,CASTEYGGGTGELFF
TRBD1,TRBV28,TRBJ2-1,CASSMTGGRNEQFF
TRBD1,TRBV18,TRBJ1-1,CASSTEGTGGEAFF
TRBD2,TRBV19,TRBJ2-3,CASSGGLAGGLGTDTQYF
-,TRBV5-4,TRBJ2-5,CASSLREKETQYF
TRBD2,TRBV15,TRBJ2-5,CATHPRAGRAGPRGTQYF
-,TRBV30,TRBJ2-1,CAWGAASYEQFF
TRBD1,TRBV27,TRBJ2-7,CASSITGGEQYF
-,TRBV5-6,TRBJ2-1,CASSLAGGGDYNEQFF
-,TRBV6-1,TRBJ1-5,CASSERRGGQPQHF
-,TRBV2,TRBJ1-2,CASSVGLIGGYTF